These 20 T cell receptor beta chains came from one sample sequenced in a study of cytomegalovirus exposure and HLA in healthy donors. The PCR contained 60 Vbeta and 13 Jbeta primers. This table comes from immunoSEQ multiplex PCR, and its TCRdb copy is limited to in-frame clones, with some not included. The data contain some 130,000 clones, roughly three quarters of them singletons. Material: PBMCs. The receptors shown here come from a man aged 30-40 years in good health and CMV-seronegative.

This chain links TRBV2 with TRBJ2-7; possibly TRBD2 for D (6 bases). From germline, CDR1 is SNHLY and CDR2 FYNNEI. This CDR3 has 15 residues. The germline V and J ends were trimmed by 7 bases and 1 base, with 17 bases remaining between them. The CDR3: CASKNSGGSSYEQYF. The CDR3 DNA reads TGTGCCAGCAAGAATTCCGGGGGATCATCCTACGAGCAGTACTTC.

This clone was picked up a small number of times. The chain carries TRBV10-1 and TRBJ2-3; 8 bases agree with TRBD2. CDR1 is WNHNN and CDR2 is SYGVQD in the germline V gene (reference sequence). This CDR3 has 13 residues. V lost 8 bases, J lost 6 bases, and 7 bases stayed unmatched. CDR3 in DNA: TGCGCCAGCCAAGAAGCGGGAGATGATACGCAGTATTTT. Protein product: CASQEAGDDTQYF.

This clone turned up a few times. The chain joins TRBV27 to TRBJ2-3; D is unresolved. This CDR3 spans 11 amino acids. The V end was cut by 5 bases, the J end by 6 bases, with 6 bases between. CDR1 is MNHEY, CDR2 SMNVEV, per germline (reference sequence). Written as DNA, the CDR3 is TGTGCCAGCAGTGCGGCGGATACGCAGTATTTT. Encoded protein: CASSAADTQYF.

This chain uses TRBV2 with TRBJ2-7, with 7 nucleotides matching TRBD2. J was trimmed by 6 bases and V by 4 bases; bases with no gene match: 15. The CDR3 covers 16 residues. CDR1 and CDR2 (germline): SNHLY, FYNNEI. The CDR3 sequence is CASSVVGGRSDSEQYF. CDR3 in DNA: TGTGCCAGCAGTGTGGTTGGCGGGAGATCTGATTCCGAGCAGTACTTC.

J is TRBJ2-3 and V is TRBV4-2; TRBD1 aligns across 7 bases. With 1 base clipped from V and 3 bases from J, the junction kept 4 bases outside the gene matches. The CDR3 length is 15 residues. Germline V gene lookup returns CDR1 LGHNA and CDR2 YNFKEQ. The chain's CDR3 is CASSQGQGETDTQYF. The CDR3 bases are TGTGCCAGCAGCCAAGGACAGGGCGAGACAGATACGCAGTATTTT.

The V gene is TRBV10-2, the J gene TRBJ1-1; D remains ambiguous. This CDR3 is 11 amino acids long. V was pared by 8 bases and J by 4 bases, with 8 bases between. Germline V gives CDR1 WSHSY, CDR2 SAAADI. CDR3 in DNA: TGCGCCAGCGTCAGCGGCACTGAAGCTTTCTTT. Its protein product is CASVSGTEAFF.

Comment on this clone: The junction departs from the called germline gene at one end, perhaps through a read error. The V and J genes are TRBV5-8 and TRBJ2-3; unclear D gene. This CDR3 contains 11 residues. Germline CDR1 and CDR2: SGHTS and YDEGEE. The CDR3 region is CASSLVSPPNF. The CDR3 DNA sequence: TGTGCCAGCAGCTTGGTTAGCCCGCCTAATTTT.

The chain carries TRBV5-1 and TRBJ2-1, with 9 bases that match TRBD2. The CDR3 covers 15 residues. Germline V lookup: CDR1 SGHRS, CDR2 YFSETQ. J gave up 5 bases and V 0 bases, and 3 bases lay outside the gene matches. The CDR3 loop reads CASSLVLAGHNEQFF. CDR3 in DNA: TGCGCCAGCAGCTTGGTACTAGCGGGTCACAATGAGCAGTTCTTC.

This chain joins TRBV19 and TRBJ2-1, with TRBD1 as a possible D gene (5 bases). CDR1 and CDR2 (germline): LNHDA, SQIVND (reference sequence). This CDR3 spans 13 amino acids. V was trimmed by 3 bases and J by 6 bases, leaving 9 bases between them. The CDR3: CASSIPGPNEQFF. CDR3 DNA sequence: TGTGCCAGTAGTATCCCAGGGCCCAATGAGCAGTTCTTC.

The V call is TRBV7-3, the J call TRBJ2-1, with a possible D match to TRBD2 (5 bases). CDR1 and CDR2 from the germline V gene are SGHTA and FQGTGA. Trimming removed 6 bases from V and 0 bases from J, with 12 bases in between. The CDR3 extends over 15 amino acids. This chain's CDR3 is CASSISASSYNEQFF. In DNA form, the CDR3 reads TGTGCCAGCAGTATTAGCGCGAGCTCCTACAATGAGCAGTTCTTC.

The chain uses TRBV10-3 and TRBJ2-2; 10 positions agree with TRBD2. Trimming cost V 10 bases and J 4 bases; bases outside gene matches: 3. Germline V gives CDR1 ENHRY, CDR2 SYGVKD. The CDR3 spans 13 residues. The CDR3 loop reads CANKREGTGELFF. CDR3 bases: TGTGCCAACAAGCGGGAGGGCACCGGGGAGCTGTTTTTT.

This clone turned up a few times. This chain uses TRBV19 with TRBJ2-6, with D perhaps matching TRBD2 (5 bases). Germline V lookup: CDR1 LNHDA, CDR2 SQIVND (reference sequence). The CDR3 contains 14 residues. Trimming pared 10 bases from V and 3 bases from J, leaving 13 bases between. Written as DNA, the CDR3 is TGTGCCACCCGAGAGGGCTATGGGGCCAACGTCCTGACTTTC. Translated, it gives CATREGYGANVLTF.

In this sample, this clone turned up a few times. The rearrangement links TRBV29-1 to TRBJ2-1; 16 nucleotides line up with TRBD2. The germline CDR1 and CDR2 sequences are SQVTM and ANQGSEA. With V trimmed by 4 bases and J by 6 bases, 9 bases remained unmatched. This CDR3 is built from 17 residues. CDR3 residues: CSVAGLAGGGRPNEQFF. The CDR3 DNA follows: TGCAGCGTTGCGGGACTAGCGGGAGGGGGGCGTCCCAATGAGCAGTTCTTC.

This sequence joins TRBV6-1 and TRBJ2-7; D might be TRBD1 (6 bases). Germline V CDR1 and CDR2: MNHNS, SASEGT. Trimming stripped 0 bases from V and 3 bases from J, with 9 bases between. The CDR3 loop spans 14 amino acids. The CDR3 protein is CASSEAGQLYEQYF. The CDR3 DNA reads TGTGCCAGCAGTGAAGCGGGACAACTCTACGAGCAGTACTTC.

The rearrangement joins TRBV5-6 to TRBJ2-7, with D maybe TRBD2 (6 bases). Trimming left V 0 bases short and J 7 bases short, with 17 bases between. Germline V gives CDR1 SGHDT, CDR2 YYEEEE. CDR3 length: 15 amino acids. The CDR3, as DNA: TGTGCCAGCAGCTTGGGGCGGGAACCTCTGAGAGAGCAGTACTTC. Encoded protein: CASSLGREPLREQYF.

This chain connects TRBV19 to TRBJ2-5, with TRBD1 as a possible D gene (5 bases). V dropped 3 bases and J dropped 3 bases, with 11 bases sitting between them. The CDR3 has 14 residues. Germline CDR1 reads LNHDA; CDR2 reads SQIVND (reference sequence). The CDR3 coding sequence is TGTGCCAGTAGTATCAGTGACAGAGAAGAGACCCAGTACTTC. Amino acid sequence: CASSISDREETQYF.

This rearrangement joins TRBV27 to TRBJ1-5; 8 nucleotides match TRBD1. V was clipped by 6 bases and J by 1 base; unmatched bases: 8. This CDR3 has 16 amino acids. Germline CDR1 is MNHEY and CDR2 is SMNVEV (reference sequence). The CDR3 coding sequence is TGTGCCAGCAGCCACACAGGGGGAGGGAGCAATCAGCCCCAGCATTTT. The encoded protein is CASSHTGGGSNQPQHF.

This clone was observed a single time. The J gene is TRBJ2-1, the V gene TRBV28; TRBD2 matches 9 bases. The germline V gene encodes CDR1 MDHEN and CDR2 SYDVKM. V gave up 6 bases and J gave up 4 bases; unmatched junction bases: 7. CDR3 size: 15 residues. The CDR3 here is CASSTGTSSYNEQFF. The CDR3 DNA reads as TGTGCCAGCAGCACCGGGACTAGCTCTTACAATGAGCAGTTCTTC.

The genes are TRBV30 and TRBJ1-2; 7 positions agree with TRBD1. Germline-derived CDR1 and CDR2 are GTSNPN and SVGIG (reference sequence). The CDR3 contains 14 residues. Trimming took 1 base from V and 4 from J; bases not matched to a gene: 6. The CDR3 DNA follows: TGTGCCTGGAGTGGGGCAGGGGGAGGCTATGGCTACACCTTC. Protein: CAWSGAGGGYGYTF.

This clone was seen a handful of times. V gene TRBV7-3 combines with J gene TRBJ2-6; TRBD2 might be the D (6 bases). The CDR3 is 18 residues long. Germline-derived CDR1 and CDR2 are SGHTA and FQGTGA. Trimming left V 5 bases short and J 0 bases short, with 17 bases between. The DNA of the CDR3 is TGTGCCAGCAGCCCTCACGGAGGGACCCTCTCTGGGGCCAACGTCCTGACTTTC. It is translated as CASSPHGGTLSGANVLTF.